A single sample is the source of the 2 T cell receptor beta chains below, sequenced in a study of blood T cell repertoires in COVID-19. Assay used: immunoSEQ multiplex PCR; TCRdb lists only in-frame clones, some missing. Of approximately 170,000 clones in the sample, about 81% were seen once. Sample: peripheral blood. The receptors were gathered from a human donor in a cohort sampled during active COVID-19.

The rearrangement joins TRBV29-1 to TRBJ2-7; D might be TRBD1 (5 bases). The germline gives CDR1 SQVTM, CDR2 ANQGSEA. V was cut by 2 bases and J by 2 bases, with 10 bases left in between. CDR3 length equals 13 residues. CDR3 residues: CSVELDNPYEQYF. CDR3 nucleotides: TGCAGCGTTGAACTGGACAATCCCTACGAGCAGTACTTC.

CDR3 sequence reads: CSGQGLGGKAFF. The CDR3 coding sequence is TGCAGCGGTCAGGGACTAGGCGGTAAAGCTTTCTTT. This chain joins TRBV29-1 and TRBJ1-1, with D perhaps matching TRBD1 (5 bases). Trimming stripped 7 bases from V and 9 bases from J, with 18 bases between. CDR3 size: 12 residues. Germline V CDR1 and CDR2: SQVTM, ANQGSEA. The full variable domain, rest sourced from reference TRBV29-1 and TRBJ1-1, is SAVISQKPSRDICQRGTSLTIQCQVDSQVTMMFWYRQQPGQSLTLIATANQGSEATYESGFVIDKFPISRPNLTFSTLTVSNMSPEDSSIYLCSGQGLGGKAFFGQGTRLTVV.